This T cell receptor beta chain was sequenced in a study of cytomegalovirus exposure and HLA in healthy donors. As for the study in general: About 79% of 350 to 400 genotyped donors fell in the Caucasian-associated ancestry cluster. Study-level results: In an earlier analysis, about 90% or about 30%: the productive usage of most TCR beta V segments. Generally TCR sequences proved uncommon, though certain public TCRs appeared in numerous donors.

CDR1 SGDLS and CDR2 YYNGEE come from the germline V gene. Losses at the gene ends were 4 bases for V and 2 bases for J; bases not matched to a gene: 6. This CDR3 region has 14 residues. The study ran its PCR with 60 Vbeta and 13 Jbeta primers. Measured with immunoSEQ multiplex PCR; TCRdb has only the in-frame clones, and not every one. This table has about 190,000 clones, more than 75% appearing once. A remark on this clone: What it binds is not known.

The sample consisted of PBMCs. The TCR comes from a woman aged 45-60 years in good health and CMV-seronegative. The chain has TRBV9 and TRBJ2-7; 7 bases match TRBD2. CDR3 nucleotides: TGTGCCAGCAGCCCCCTAGCGGCCCCCTACGAGCAGTACTTC. Protein sequence: CASSPLAAPYEQYF.